These T cell receptor beta chains were read from a single sample in a study of blood T cell repertoires in COVID-19. Data came from immunoSEQ multiplex PCR; TCRdb stores just in-frame clones and leaves some out. The data show 180,000 or so clones, roughly 84% seen once. The sequenced sample was PBMCs or T cells enriched from blood (not recorded which). The receptors originated from a woman aged 55-75 years who had recovered from COVID-19. Each CDR3 is given with its conserved first and last residue. Fields, in order: D gene, clone size, J gene, V gene, CDR3 DNA, CDR3 protein. The D gene is left open where the match is weak. A clone size is listed for some rows: how often the clone was seen (once, few, many), or a class if it is expanded.

D: NA; size: NA; J: TRBJ2-7; V: TRBV19; DNA: TGTGCCAGTAGTATACCAGGGGCTTCCTACGAGCAGTACTTC; CDR3: CASSIPGASYEQYF
D: NA; size: NA; J: TRBJ1-2; V: TRBV9; DNA: TGTGCGTCGACTATCTCTGGCTACACCTTC; CDR3: CASTISGYTF
D: NA; size: NA; J: TRBJ2-2; V: TRBV10-3; DNA: TGTGCCACCTCGGTCGGAGCCAGTGCGAACACCGGGGAGCTGTTTTTT; CDR3: CATSVGASANTGELFF
D: NA; size: NA; J: TRBJ2-2; V: TRBV5-1; DNA: TGCGCCAGCAGCTCACAGGGACTAAACACCGGGGAGCTGTTTTTT; CDR3: CASSSQGLNTGELFF
D: TRBD1; size: NA; J: TRBJ2-7; V: TRBV5-1; DNA: TGCGCCAGCGGACCCGGCGGGACAGGGGGCCGAGAGCAGTACTTC; CDR3: CASGPGGTGGREQYF
D: NA; size: NA; J: TRBJ2-7; V: TRBV30; DNA: TGTGCCTGGAGTTGGACTCCCTACGAGCAGTACTTC; CDR3: CAWSWTPYEQYF
D: TRBD1; size: NA; J: TRBJ2-5; V: TRBV5-1; DNA: TGCGCCAGCAGCTTCGGGACAGTCGATCAAGAGACCCAGTACTTC; CDR3: CASSFGTVDQETQYF
D: NA; size: NA; J: TRBJ1-3; V: TRBV15; DNA: TGTGCCACCAGCAGAGCTACGATGAACTCTGGAAACACCATATATTTT; CDR3: CATSRATMNSGNTIYF
D: TRBD1; size: NA; J: TRBJ1-5; V: TRBV27; DNA: TGTGCCAGCAGCGCAGGGGGCCACCGTAGATCCCAGCCCCAGCATTTT; CDR3: CASSAGGHRRSQPQHF
D: TRBD2; size: NA; J: TRBJ2-3; V: TRBV28; DNA: TGTGCCAGCAGTTCACTAGCGGGGTTCACAGATACGCAGTATTTT; CDR3: CASSSLAGFTDTQYF
D: TRBD1; size: NA; J: TRBJ1-5; V: TRBV19; DNA: TGTGCCAGTAGTACGAAATCGGGACAGGTTCGAAGCAATCAGCCCCAGCATTTT; CDR3: CASSTKSGQVRSNQPQHF
D: NA; size: NA; J: TRBJ1-1; V: TRBV12-3/TRBV12-4; DNA: TGTGCCAGCAGTCCCGGGAACACTGAAGCTTTCTTT; CDR3: CASSPGNTEAFF
D: TRBD2; size: NA; J: TRBJ2-1; V: TRBV7-9; DNA: TGTGCCAGCAGCTTTGCTAGCGGGAGGTACAATGAGCAGTTCTTC; CDR3: CASSFASGRYNEQFF
D: NA; size: NA; J: TRBJ1-6; V: TRBV5-4; DNA: TGTGCCAGCAGCCCTGACAGCTCCTATAATTCACCCCTCCACTTT; CDR3: CASSPDSSYNSPLHF
D: NA; size: NA; J: TRBJ1-1; V: TRBV29-1; DNA: TGCAGCGTTGAAAGAGTGAACACTGAAGCTTTCTTT; CDR3: CSVERVNTEAFF
D: NA; size: NA; J: TRBJ1-6; V: TRBV7-8; DNA: TGTGCCAGCAGCTTAATGAGGTCGGATAATTCACCCCTCCACTTT; CDR3: CASSLMRSDNSPLHF
D: NA; size: once; J: TRBJ2-1; V: TRBV11-2; DNA: TGTGCCAGCAGCTTAGAGACTAAGGGCGAGCAGTTCTTC; CDR3: CASSLETKGEQFF
D: NA; size: NA; J: TRBJ2-3; V: TRBV12-5; DNA: TGTGCTAGTGGGACACATGTGGGGGGTCCGACAGATACGCAGTATTTT; CDR3: CASGTHVGGPTDTQYF
D: NA; size: few; J: TRBJ1-4; V: TRBV27; DNA: TGTGCCAGCAGTTTAGTACGGGACACTGTTGAAAAACTGTTTTTT; CDR3: CASSLVRDTVEKLFF
D: NA; size: NA; J: TRBJ1-4; V: TRBV4-1; DNA: TGCGCCAGCAGCCGGGGGGTCGCGAATGAAAAACTGTTTTTT; CDR3: CASSRGVANEKLFF
D: NA; size: NA; J: TRBJ1-1; V: TRBV21-1; DNA: TGTGCCAGCAGCACCCGAGACTTCCCTGAAGCTTTCTTT; CDR3: CASSTRDFPEAFF
D: NA; size: NA; J: TRBJ1-5; V: TRBV6-1; DNA: TGTGCCAGCAGTGAAGCTTACGAGCCTGGCAATCAGCCCCAGCATTTT; CDR3: CASSEAYEPGNQPQHF
D: TRBD1; size: NA; J: TRBJ1-5; V: TRBV4-1; DNA: TGCGCCAGCAGCCAGGCCCCAGACAGGGGGCAGCCCCAGCATTTT; CDR3: CASSQAPDRGQPQHF
D: TRBD2; size: NA; J: TRBJ2-2; V: TRBV4-1; DNA: TGCGCCAGCAGCCGGAAGCAGCGGGGGAACACCGGGGAGCTGTTTTTT; CDR3: CASSRKQRGNTGELFF
D: NA; size: few; J: TRBJ1-3; V: TRBV9; DNA: TGTGCCAGCAGCGTAGCTCGGGGAGGGAACACCATATATTTT; CDR3: CASSVARGGNTIYF
D: NA; size: NA; J: TRBJ1-1; V: TRBV30; DNA: TGTGCCTGGGGATCACGAGGAGGGTCAGCTTTCTTT; CDR3: CAWGSRGGSAFF
D: NA; size: NA; J: TRBJ1-2; V: TRBV2; DNA: TGTGCCAGCAGCCGGGAGGACAGATATGGCTACACCTTC; CDR3: CASSREDRYGYTF
D: TRBD1; size: NA; J: TRBJ2-1; V: TRBV5-1; DNA: TGCGCCAGCAGCATAACAGGGGTCGATGAGCAGTTCTTC; CDR3: CASSITGVDEQFF
D: NA; size: NA; J: TRBJ2-2; V: TRBV18; DNA: TGTGCCAGCTCATCGAAAACAGGGAACACCGGGGAGCTGTTTTTT; CDR3: CASSSKTGNTGELFF
D: NA; size: NA; J: TRBJ2-5; V: TRBV27; DNA: TGTGCCAGCAGTTCGACAGGGAGGATTGAGACCCAGTACTTC; CDR3: CASSSTGRIETQYF
D: TRBD1; size: NA; J: TRBJ1-2; V: TRBV5-1; DNA: TGCGCCAGCAGCTGGGGCACAGGGGGACGTGGCTACACCTTC; CDR3: CASSWGTGGRGYTF
D: TRBD1; size: few; J: TRBJ1-4; V: TRBV7-9; DNA: TGTGCCAGCAGCTACGGACAGGGGGCCGGAGAAAAACTGTTTTTT; CDR3: CASSYGQGAGEKLFF
D: NA; size: NA; J: TRBJ2-1; V: TRBV7-2; DNA: TGTGCCAGCAGCTACGACAGAAACTCCTACAATGAGCAGTTCTTC; CDR3: CASSYDRNSYNEQFF
D: TRBD1; size: few; J: TRBJ2-6; V: TRBV5-6; DNA: TGTGCCAGCAGCTGGGGACAGGGTTCGGGGGCCAACGTCCTGACTTTC; CDR3: CASSWGQGSGANVLTF
D: NA; size: NA; J: TRBJ2-1; V: TRBV7-8; DNA: TGTGCCAGCAGTCGGGATTCTTACAATGAGCAGTTCTTC; CDR3: CASSRDSYNEQFF
D: NA; size: NA; J: TRBJ2-3; V: TRBV11-1; DNA: TGTGCCAGCAGCCTCCCCCTCAGCGGGCTCACAGATACGCAGTATTTT; CDR3: CASSLPLSGLTDTQYF
D: NA; size: NA; J: TRBJ2-7; V: TRBV11-2; DNA: TGTGCCAGCAGCTCGGTAGGGGGTACCTACGAGCAGTACTTC; CDR3: CASSSVGGTYEQYF
D: NA; size: NA; J: TRBJ2-3; V: TRBV11-3; DNA: TGTGCCAGCAGCCTAGGGGGGCGTAGAACAGATACGCAGTATTTT; CDR3: CASSLGGRRTDTQYF
D: TRBD1; size: NA; J: TRBJ2-7; V: TRBV18; DNA: TGTGCCAGCTCACCGGACAGGGGGCGCGAGCAGTACTTC; CDR3: CASSPDRGREQYF
D: TRBD1; size: NA; J: TRBJ1-3; V: TRBV9; DNA: TGTGCCAGCAGCCCTGGGGACAGGTCTAGAAACACCATATATTTT; CDR3: CASSPGDRSRNTIYF
D: TRBD1; size: NA; J: TRBJ2-2; V: TRBV18; DNA: TGTGCCAGCTCACCACGGGACAGGGGAATTACCGGGGAGCTGTTTTTT; CDR3: CASSPRDRGITGELFF
D: NA; size: NA; J: TRBJ1-4; V: TRBV28; DNA: TGTGCCAGCAGTAGAAGCCCGGGGTTTGAAAAACTGTTTTTT; CDR3: CASSRSPGFEKLFF
D: TRBD2; size: few; J: TRBJ2-3; V: TRBV11-3; DNA: TGTGCCAGCAGCAGGGGACTAGCGGGGGACACAGATACGCAGTATTTT; CDR3: CASSRGLAGDTDTQYF
D: NA; size: NA; J: TRBJ2-2; V: TRBV7-5; DNA: TGTGCCAGAAGCTTTTTAAAATCCCGGGGGACCGGGGAGCTGTTTTTT; CDR3: CARSFLKSRGTGELFF
D: NA; size: NA; J: TRBJ1-2; V: TRBV28; DNA: TGTGCCAGCAGTTTGGGCCCTAACTATGGCTACACCTTC; CDR3: CASSLGPNYGYTF
D: NA; size: once; J: TRBJ2-3; V: TRBV7-3; DNA: TGTGCCAGCAGCTTACTTCTCACAGATACGCAGTATTTT; CDR3: CASSLLLTDTQYF
D: NA; size: once; J: TRBJ1-1; V: TRBV5-4; DNA: TGTGCCAGCAGCTTGGGAGGGATGAACACTGAAGCTTTCTTT; CDR3: CASSLGGMNTEAFF
D: TRBD2; size: NA; J: TRBJ2-7; V: TRBV4-1; DNA: TGCGCCAGCAGCCAAGGGGGGACTAGTGGTTCCTACGAGCAGTACTTC; CDR3: CASSQGGTSGSYEQYF